This TCR beta chain is drawn from a study of Graves' ophthalmopathy and Graves' hyperthyroidism (dated by TCRdb to 2016 to 2019). Looking at the study overall: Peripheral blood was collected before any treatment was given, at the time of initial diagnosis. The study used TCR beta repertoire signatures to distinguish Graves' ophthalmopathy from Graves' hyperthyroidism and to predict progression to ophthalmopathy. T-cell repertoires of thyroid tissue and blood were compared in about six hyperthyroidism patients. For independent validation, a separate cohort was made up of approximately 19 hyperthyroidism patients plus 17 patients who later progressed from hyperthyroidism to ophthalmopathy. For training and testing, the 80 to 100 patients in the discovery cohort were randomly divided in a 7:3 ratio. Following sample collection, hyperthyroidism patients were given methimazole at a starting dose of 30 mg daily, and ophthalmopathy patients were given high-dose intravenous methylprednisolone. A discovery set of 100 patients (43 ophthalmopathy, 57 stable hyperthyroidism) was enrolled to explore V-J signatures distinguishing ophthalmopathy from hyperthyroidism. In total, 135 blood samples were TCR-sequenced: roughly 45 ophthalmopathy, roughly 77 hyperthyroidism and about 17 hyperthyroidism-to-ophthalmopathy patients. Study-level results and caveats: In cross-validation, the 13-signature model distinguished ophthalmopathy from stable hyperthyroidism with 85% to 90% sensitivity and about 81% specificity, and in the test set the corresponding values were 80% and 75%. Most of the expanded thyroid clonotypes with a frequency above 0.001 were also detected in blood, and it was suggested that the thyroid immune response may be reflected by blood repertoires. No statistical method was used to set the sample size in advance, and the investigators knew which group each participant was assigned to. In validation, the model predicted ophthalmopathy progression with 70.59% sensitivity and 72.22% specificity; some twelve predicted patients were CT-confirmed with GO in a median of approximately six months.

For repertoire sequencing, the TCR beta CDR3 regions were amplified from RNA transcripts. HTBI primers and the Qiagen OneStep RT-PCR kit were used in a first-round RT-PCR, which was followed by a second-round multiplex PCR, size selection and purification. The libraries underwent paired-end sequencing with 100 bp reads on an Illumina HiSeq2000. As for the original processing: SOAPnuke was used to process the reads, throwing out any read that had adapters, had uncalled bases, had a mean Phred below 15, or lacked an exact constant-primer or identifier match. COPE v1.2.5 was used to merge high-quality paired reads. Clonotypes were defined as unique nucleotide sequences and were aligned to IMGT TRB V, D and J references using MiTCR v1.1. Analysis was restricted to V-J combinations with a frequency above 0.0001, which covered roughly 99% of repertoires. A TCR clonal expansion and chaos score per V-J combination was defined as the ratio of F50 clonal expansion to chaos observed in the TCRdist matrix. Welch's t-statistics and random forest were used to narrow the features down to over ten V-J combinations, which were then fed into a naive Bayes classifier. The Morisita-Horn index was used to measure how similar the thyroid and blood repertoires were. Clones were called with MiXCR by TCRdb after fastp trimmed the public reads at Q25, and only in-frame beta chains were retained. Each record represents a unique CDR3 protein, reported with the most common genes and DNA among its rows. TCRdb's processing, not the study's, gives the V and J calls here. This sample is represented by under 250,000 distinct CDR3 sequences; approximately 29% of them were singletons. The ten largest account for 9.1% of the sample.

This clonotype was recorded many times. No cognate antigen has been identified for it. No per-base quality is available; no much larger clone lies one base away. V lost 6 bases and J lost 5 bases; the stretch between them is 19 bases long. The CDR3 runs 16 amino acids, cysteine and phenylalanine included. Of all the DNA, just the CDR3 is kept, 48 bases in frame from base 1. Ophthalmopathy patients had moderately to severely active disease, Clinical Activity Score of at least 3, NOSPECS grade of at least 4, and disease duration under 3 months. Patients with other autoimmune diseases, uncontrolled infections, pregnancy or lactation were excluded from the study. Clinical symptoms, serum thyroxine, TRAb, thyroid ultrasound and orbital computed tomography formed the basis of the diagnosis. Using Ficoll-Paque density gradient centrifugation, PBMCs were isolated from 9.5 to 10 ml of fresh peripheral blood. Total RNA was extracted with Trizol reagent and quality-checked on an Agilent 2100 Bioanalyzer.

Recombination connected TRBV12-3 or TRBV12-4 to TRBJ2-2; the D element might be TRBD1 or TRBD2, as each aligns at 5 bases. Input material: peripheral blood. The TCR was taken from a man aged 50 to 60 with Graves' ophthalmopathy. Donor details come from another sample of the same person, matched by shared clones. DNA sequence: TGTGCCAGCAGCACCGGGACGGCCGGTGGGACCGGGGAGCTGTTTTTT. It codes for CASSTGTAGGTGELFF.